This TCR beta chain was obtained from a study of blood T cell repertoires in COVID-19. Looking at the study overall: Samples of COVID-19 (acute and convalescent) were obtained from the United States, Italy and Spain.

TCRdb keeps only in-frame clones here, not all; method: immunoSEQ multiplex PCR. The sample gives a few hundred thousand clones, around nine tenths of which show up once; less than 1.5% is in the top ten. J gave up 5 bases and V 7 bases, and 4 bases lay outside the gene matches. This CDR3 region has 12 residues. CDR1 and CDR2 from the germline V gene are MDHEN and SYDVKM. Each participant's cohort was designated according to participant-reported clinical history. The source material was PBMCs or T cells enriched from blood (not recorded which). This chain uses TRBV28 with TRBJ1-1; 7 bases map to TRBD1. This receptor was taken from a woman between 18 and 29 years old who had recovered from COVID-19. The CDR3 DNA is TGTGCCAGCATTACAGGGGTTACTGAAGCTTTCTTT. Amino acid sequence: CASITGVTEAFF.